This entry lists 4 T cell receptor beta chains sequenced from one sample in a study of T cells expressing NK-cell markers. TCRdb reprocessed the 5' RACE reads and reports one entry per CDR3 protein, with no DNA. The sample table sets out roughly 350,000 distinct CDR3 sequences. Material for sequencing was blood T cells: a sorted CD56 or NKG2C T cell subset, CD4+ or CD8+ T cells, or bulk PBMC T cells (not recorded which). The receptors stem from a man aged 18 to 70 in good health.

CDR3 sequence: CASSQSRQKAEQFF. The chain couples TRBV5-8 to TRBJ2-1; TCRdb selects TRBD1, and the lack of DNA leaves this call unchecked. Germline CDR1 is SGHTS and CDR2 is YDEGEE. The CDR3 consists of 14 residues.

This chain joins TRBV2 and TRBJ2-7; with no DNA, the TCRdb D assignment of TRBD2 cannot be verified. The CDR3 length is 17 residues. CDR1 is SNHLY, CDR2 FYNNEI, per germline. The CDR3: CASSSGGGSARSYEQYF.

This rearrangement joins TRBV5-1 to TRBJ2-3; the TCRdb D gene call, TRBD2, has no DNA to confirm it. The length of the CDR3 is 15 residues. Germline V gene sequence: CDR1 SGHRS, CDR2 YFSETQ. Here the CDR3 reads CASSLDRGRLDTQYF.

The rearrangement joins TRBV6-5 to TRBJ2-5; TCRdb designates TRBD1, a call that cannot be tested without DNA. The CDR3 sequence is 16 residues long. From germline, CDR1 is MNHEY and CDR2 SVGAGI. CDR3 protein: CASSHGQGPNLETQYF.